Ten or more counts support the clone carrying this TCR beta chain. The record originates from a study of Graves' ophthalmopathy and Graves' hyperthyroidism. RNA transcripts were the source from which TCR beta CDR3 regions were amplified. Amplification began with first-round RT-PCR using HTBI primers, then second-round multiplex PCR was performed. In TCRdb, the multiplex PCR reads were re-called with MiXCR into one record per CDR3 protein. This table has 450,000 to 600,000 distinct CDR3 sequences, under 40% appearing once. V was clipped by 1 base and J by 0 bases, with 9 bases between them. The CDR3 has 14 amino acids. Germline lookup yields CDR1 DFQATT and CDR2 SNEGSKA (reference sequence).

Material for sequencing was peripheral blood or thyroid tissue (not recorded which). The rearrangement links TRBV20-1 to TRBJ1-1; tentative D call: TRBD1 (5 bases). The receptor was derived from an adult man with Graves' hyperthyroidism. The DNA for the CDR3 is TGCAGTGCTAGAGGGGGGGTCCTGAACACTGAAGCTTTCTTT. Translating gives CSARGGVLNTEAFF.